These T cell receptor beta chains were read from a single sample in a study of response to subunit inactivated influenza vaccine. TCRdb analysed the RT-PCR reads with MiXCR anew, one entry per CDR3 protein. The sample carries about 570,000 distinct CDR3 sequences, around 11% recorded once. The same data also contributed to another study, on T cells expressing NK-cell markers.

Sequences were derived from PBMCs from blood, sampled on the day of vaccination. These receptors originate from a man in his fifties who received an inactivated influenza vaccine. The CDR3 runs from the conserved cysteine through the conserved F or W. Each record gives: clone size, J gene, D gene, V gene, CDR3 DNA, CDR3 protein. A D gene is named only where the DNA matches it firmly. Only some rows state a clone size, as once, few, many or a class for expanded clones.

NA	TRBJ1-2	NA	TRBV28	TGTGCCAGCAGTTTAGGGAGCTGGCGGGCGTATGGCTACACCTTC	CASSLGSWRAYGYTF
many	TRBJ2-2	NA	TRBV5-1	TGCGCCAGCAGCTTGGTCTGGGGGAACACCGGGGAGCTGTTTTTT	CASSLVWGNTGELFF
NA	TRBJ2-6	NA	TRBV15	TGTGCCACCAGCAGAGATGGGGGATTCCGATCTGGGGCCAACGTCCTGACTTTC	CATSRDGGFRSGANVLTF
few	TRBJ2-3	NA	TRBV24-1	TGTGCCACCAGTGATTTAGTGGCAGGGAAAGATACGCAGTATTTT	CATSDLVAGKDTQYF
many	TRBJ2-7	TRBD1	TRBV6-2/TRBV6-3	TGTGCCAGCATCCCGGGACAGGGATCCTACGAGCAGTACTTC	CASIPGQGSYEQYF
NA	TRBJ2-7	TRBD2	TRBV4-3	TGCGCCAGCAGCCAAGATCTAGGACTAGCGGGAATGCGTGAGCAGTACTTC	CASSQDLGLAGMREQYF
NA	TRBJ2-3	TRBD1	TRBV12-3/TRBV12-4	TGTGCCAGCAGTCCCCCTGGGACAGGGATTACAGATACGCAGGATTTT	CASSPPGTGITDTQDF
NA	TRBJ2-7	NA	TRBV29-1	TGCAGCGTTCGAGAGTCCTACGAGCAGTACTTC	CSVRESYEQYF
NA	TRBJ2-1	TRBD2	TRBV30	TGTGCCTGGAGTGCTAGCGGGAGGGCGTTTTTC	CAWSASGRAFF
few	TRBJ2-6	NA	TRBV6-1	TGTGCCAGCAGAGAACAGTTCTCTGGGGCCAACGTCCTGACTTTC	CASREQFSGANVLTF
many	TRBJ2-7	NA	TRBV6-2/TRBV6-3	TGTGCCAGCAGTTACTCCCTCTCCTACGAGCAGTACTTC	CASSYSLSYEQYF
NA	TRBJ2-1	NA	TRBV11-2	TGTGCCAGCAGCTCCAAGACGGTTGACTCCTACAATGAGCAGTTCTTC	CASSSKTVDSYNEQFF
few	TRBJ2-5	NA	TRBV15	TGTGCCACCAGCACCCTTGGACTTATAGAGACCCAGTACTTC	CATSTLGLIETQYF
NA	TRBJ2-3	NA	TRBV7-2	TGTGCCAGCAGCTCTGGTTGGCGCACAGATACGCAGTATTTT	CASSSGWRTDTQYF
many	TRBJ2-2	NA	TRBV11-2	TGTGCCTCTAGCACGGCGTTGGTCACCGGGGAGCTGTTTTTT	CASSTALVTGELFF
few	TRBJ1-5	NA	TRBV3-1	TGTGCCAGCAGCCAAGGGTTGGGCATGGTCCTTCAGCCCCAGCATTTT	CASSQGLGMVLQPQHF
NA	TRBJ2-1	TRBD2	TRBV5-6	TGTGCCAGCAGCCGAGGACTAGCGTCTTACAATGAGCAGTTCTTC	CASSRGLASYNEQFF
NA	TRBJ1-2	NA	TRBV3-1	TGTGCCAGCAGCCAAGTTACGGCGGTGGGAGGCTACACCTTC	CASSQVTAVGGYTF
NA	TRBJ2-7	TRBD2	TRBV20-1	TGCAGTGCTAGACCACTAGCGGGGAACAACGAGCAGTACTTC	CSARPLAGNNEQYF
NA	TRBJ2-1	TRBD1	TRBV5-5	TGTGCCAGCAGCTCAGTGGGACAGGAGTACAATGAGCAGTTCTTC	CASSSVGQEYNEQFF
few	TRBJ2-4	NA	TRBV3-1	TGTGCCAGCAGCCAAGGGGAGCGGAGAGGCAAAAACATTCAGTACTTC	CASSQGERRGKNIQYF
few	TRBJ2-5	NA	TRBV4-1	TGCGCCAGCAGCCAAGATTGGGCAGAGACCCAGTACTTC	CASSQDWAETQYF
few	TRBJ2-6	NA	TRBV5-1	TGCGCCAGCAGCTCCGCAAGCTCTGGGGCCAACGTCCTGACTTTC	CASSSASSGANVLTF
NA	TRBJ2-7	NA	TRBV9	TGTGCCAGCAGCGAAGGACAGACCTCCTACTACGAGCAGTACTTC	CASSEGQTSYYEQYF
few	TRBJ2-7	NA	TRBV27	TGTGCCAGCAGTTTAGTCCTGGGAACGGGCCACGAGCAGTACTTC	CASSLVLGTGHEQYF
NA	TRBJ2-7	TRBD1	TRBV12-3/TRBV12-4	TGTGCCAGCAGTCCGAGGGGGCATCGCCCCTACGAGCAGTACTTC	CASSPRGHRPYEQYF
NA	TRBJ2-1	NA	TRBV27	TGTGCCAGCAGTCTCCTCGCGGGGCAGGGAGGACACAATGAGCAGTTCTTC	CASSLLAGQGGHNEQFF
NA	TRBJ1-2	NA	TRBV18	TGTGCCAGCTCACCAGATCAATTCGACAGAACGGTTGGCTACACCTTC	CASSPDQFDRTVGYTF
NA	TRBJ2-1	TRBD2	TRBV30	TGTGCCTGGAGTTGGCCTAGCGGGAGGAGGTACAATGAGCAGTTCTTC	CAWSWPSGRRYNEQFF
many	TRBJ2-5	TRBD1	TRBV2	TGTGCCAGCAGTGGGGACAGGGCCTACCAAGAGACCCAGTACTTC	CASSGDRAYQETQYF
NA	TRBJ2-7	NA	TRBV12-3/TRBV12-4	TGTGCCAGCAGGGAGACAGGAGTCTACGAGCAGTACTTC	CASRETGVYEQYF